This is a list of T cell receptor beta chains from one sample in a study of T cell clonotyping in hematopoietic cell transplantation. The method was immunoSEQ multiplex PCR; TCRdb's version includes in-frame clones alone and lacks a portion of them. The repertoire holds approximately 42,000 clones, with around 85% as singletons. This material consisted of peripheral blood mononuclear cells, taken before stem cell transplant. The receptor set was obtained from a man in his 60s with acute myeloid leukemia. Some clones in this sample may be carry-over from other donors' samples. Both conserved end residues are part of each CDR3. Each record gives: D gene, V gene, J gene, clone size, CDR3 DNA, CDR3 protein. The D gene is left open where the match is weak. Size is omitted from some rows. Given values are once, few, many or a class for expanded clones.

NA,TRBV7-9,TRBJ1-2,once,TGTGCCAGCAGCTTATCGGGGTATCATGGCTACACCTTC,CASSLSGYHGYTF
NA,TRBV25-1,TRBJ2-7,once,TGTGCCAGCAGTGGTAAACGACACAACGAGCAGTACTTC,CASSGKRHNEQYF
NA,TRBV2,TRBJ1-1,NA,TGTGCCAGCATGAGACGGCCGAACACTGAAGCTTTCTTT,CASMRRPNTEAFF
NA,TRBV14,TRBJ2-3,NA,TGTGCCAGCAGCCAAGCCAATTGGGGCACAGATACGCAGTATTTT,CASSQANWGTDTQYF
TRBD2,TRBV6-1,TRBJ2-3,few,TGTGCCAGCAGTGAAATGGCTAGCGGGGGAGTTGATACGCAGTATTTT,CASSEMASGGVDTQYF
NA,TRBV5-7,TRBJ1-5,once,TGTGCCAGCAGCTTCGCCTGGGGAGGCGCCCGACGGCCCCAGCATTTT,CASSFAWGGARRPQHF
NA,TRBV5-1,TRBJ1-2,once,TGCGCCAGCAGCCGGTACGACACCTTC,CASSRYDTF
TRBD1,TRBV5-1,TRBJ1-4,NA,TGCGCCAGCAGCTTAGGGGACAGGAATGAAAAACTGTTTTTT,CASSLGDRNEKLFF
NA,TRBV18,TRBJ1-2,few,TGTGCCAGCTCACCAGCGAACACCCGAGGAGGCTACACCTTC,CASSPANTRGGYTF
NA,TRBV18,TRBJ2-2,few,TGTGCCAGCTCACCGCCGGAGAGTAGCACCGGGGAGCTGTTTTTT,CASSPPESSTGELFF
TRBD1,TRBV18,TRBJ1-2,NA,TGTGCCAGCTCACCACCGTCAGTGGCCCAGGGGGCCCCCTACTATGGCTACACCTTC,CASSPPSVAQGAPYYGYTF
TRBD2,TRBV7-9,TRBJ2-3,NA,TGTGCCAGCAGCCCCCATAGCGGGGGGGCCATAGATACGCAGTATTTT,CASSPHSGGAIDTQYF
NA,TRBV30,TRBJ1-2,NA,TGTGCCTGTTCCCAGGGCCATGGCTACACCTTC,CACSQGHGYTF
NA,TRBV28,TRBJ1-5,few,TGTGCCAGCAGTCCCCTAGTAGGGTGGACTGGTGGGCCCCAGCATTTT,CASSPLVGWTGGPQHF
NA,TRBV7-2,TRBJ1-5,NA,TGTGCCAGCAGCTTAGGACAGCCAAGCAATCAGCCCCAGCATTTT,CASSLGQPSNQPQHF
NA,TRBV7-6,TRBJ1-2,NA,TGTGCCAGCAGCTTTGGCAGGACCGGTGGGACTCGGTCAGGCTACACCTTC,CASSFGRTGGTRSGYTF
TRBD1,TRBV19,TRBJ1-3,NA,TGTGCCAGTAGTATAATTCCGGGACAGGGTCCCCCGAACACCATATATTTT,CASSIIPGQGPPNTIYF
NA,TRBV4-1,TRBJ2-6,NA,TGCGCCAGCAGCTTTCGTGCCTCTGGGGCCAACGTCCTGACTTTC,CASSFRASGANVLTF
NA,TRBV5-1,TRBJ1-1,NA,TGCGCCAGCAGCTTGTTAGTTGAGAACACTGAAGCTTTCTTT,CASSLLVENTEAFF
TRBD1,TRBV20-1,TRBJ1-2,NA,TGCACCCCGGACAGGATGGGGGGCTACACCTTC,CTPDRMGGYTF
NA,TRBV7-9,TRBJ1-2,NA,TGTGCCAGCAGCGCCGATGGGCCCGCTAACTATGGCTACACCTTC,CASSADGPANYGYTF
NA,TRBV1,TRBJ2-3,once,TGCACCAGCAGCCAAGAAGGGGTGCAGGATACTTTCACAGATACGCAGTATTTT,CTSSQEGVQDTFTDTQYF
TRBD1,TRBV19,TRBJ1-2,NA,TGTGCCAGTAGTATTGGGACAGGGGTAAACTATGGCTACACCTTC,CASSIGTGVNYGYTF
NA,TRBV6-1,TRBJ1-6,NA,TGTGCCAGCAGTGAGAATGTTCAGGGATCCTCACCCCTCCACTTT,CASSENVQGSSPLHF
NA,TRBV9,TRBJ2-5,few,TGTGCCAGCAGCAGGGGGTCCCAAGAGACCCAGTACTTC,CASSRGSQETQYF
TRBD2,TRBV7-3,TRBJ2-1,NA,TGTGCCAGCAGCATAGACCTAGCGGGGGGAGACAATGAGCAGTTCTTC,CASSIDLAGGDNEQFF
TRBD2,TRBV7-2,TRBJ2-7,once,TGTGCCAGCAGCTGGCTAGCGGGGGGTTCCTCCTACGAGCAGTACTTC,CASSWLAGGSSYEQYF
NA,TRBV30,TRBJ1-5,NA,TGTGCCTGGAGTCCCCTCTCCGGGCCCCAGCATTTT,CAWSPLSGPQHF
NA,TRBV6-1,TRBJ2-7,NA,TGTGCCAGCAGTGGTGACAGGCTTGGGTACGAGCAGTACTTC,CASSGDRLGYEQYF
NA,TRBV5-8,TRBJ2-3,NA,TGTGCCAGCAGCTTATCCGGGACAGATACGCAGTATTTT,CASSLSGTDTQYF
NA,TRBV2,TRBJ1-5,NA,TGTGCCAGCAGTCAAGGAGCGGGGGATCAGCCCCAGCATTTT,CASSQGAGDQPQHF
NA,TRBV7-8,TRBJ1-6,NA,TGTGCCAGCAGCACTCAGGACAATTCACCCCTCCACTTT,CASSTQDNSPLHF
NA,TRBV4-2,TRBJ1-2,once,TGTGCCAGCAGCCAAGATGGGAGGGCAGGGGTGGGTGGCTACACCTTC,CASSQDGRAGVGGYTF
NA,TRBV4-1,TRBJ2-3,NA,TGCGCCAGCAGCCACACCACTAACCCCGAAGGGCAGTATTTT,CASSHTTNPEGQYF
TRBD1,TRBV19,TRBJ2-3,NA,TGTGCCAGTAGTCCGGCAGGGGGCTGGGTAGATACGCAGTATTTT,CASSPAGGWVDTQYF
NA,TRBV7-8,TRBJ1-1,NA,TGTGCCAGCAGCTTAGTTGGGGCGGGAATGAACACTGAAGCTTTCTTT,CASSLVGAGMNTEAFF
NA,TRBV6-1,TRBJ1-1,NA,TGTGCCAGCAGTGAAGCCAGGGGCAGGGCTAAGATGAACACTGAAGCTTTCTTT,CASSEARGRAKMNTEAFF